This T cell receptor beta chain was documented in a study of blood T cell repertoires in COVID-19. The table came from immunoSEQ multiplex PCR; TCRdb's copy has only in-frame clones and leaves some out. The profile shows approximately 190,000 clones, 82% of them singletons. This study enrolled people aged 18 to 89 from approximately 25 US geographic areas. The clonotype comes from a woman between 55 and 75 years old with acute COVID-19. The sample was PBMCs or T cells enriched from blood (not recorded which).

The CDR3 protein is CASGGMNTEAFF. CDR3 sequence (DNA): TGTGCCAGCGGTGGTATGAACACTGAAGCTTTCTTT. This sequence joins TRBV2 and TRBJ1-1; D gene ambiguous. Germline CDR1 and CDR2: SNHLY and FYNNEI. V was cut by 8 bases and J by 0 bases, with 7 bases left in between. The CDR3 sequence is 12 residues long.